The TCR beta chain under discussion was sequenced for a study of blood T cell repertoires in COVID-19. The wider study: COVID-19 samples from acute and convalescent phases originated in the United States, Italy and Spain. T cells, B-cell-depleted T cells, or PBMCs supplied cDNA or gDNA.

Original methodology: Amplification with reference gene primers provided the estimates of nucleated cell counts. The assay was immunoSEQ multiplex PCR, and TCRdb's table has in-frame clones only and misses some. The V and J calls and clone size are taken from that table; D and trimming were inferred from the DNA. The data hold about 170,000 clones, with around four fifths observed a single time. Trimming stripped 0 bases from V and 0 bases from J, with 16 bases between. This CDR3 is built from 18 residues. Germline V lookup: CDR1 MGHRA, CDR2 YSYEKL. The receptor was isolated from a woman in her 70s who had recovered from COVID-19. The J gene is TRBJ2-3, the V gene TRBV4-1; weak D call: TRBD2 (7 bases). Material: peripheral blood. CDR3 DNA sequence: TGCGCCAGCAGCCAAGAGGGGGGGAGGGGGACTAGCACAGATACGCAGTATTTT. Encoded protein: CASSQEGGRGTSTDTQYF.